This T cell receptor (beta chain) came from a study of OX40 agonist ivuxolimab in advanced cancers. Study summary: Dose-escalation subjects each had hepatocellular carcinoma, melanoma, renal cell or head and neck cancer. Therapy given before enrollment (anti-PD-1, anti-PD-L1 or anti-CTLA-4) was allowed, and 40% had some. Findings of the study overall: CD4+ T cells averaged fewer expanded clones than CD8+ T cells.

Produced via immunoSEQ multiplex PCR; TCRdb's table is partial and in-frame only. The table records around 34,000 clones, about 82% of them present only once. On this clone: What it binds is not known.

The starting material was CD4+ or CD8+ T cells sorted from blood, obtained in a trial of the OX40 agonist ivuxolimab. This receptor was taken from an adult with an advanced solid tumor such as melanoma, head and neck, liver or kidney cancer.

Here the CDR3 DNA reads TGTGCCATCAGTGCCCAGTTTGTATCTAACTATGGCTACACCTTC. The encoded protein is CAISAQFVSNYGYTF. The genes are TRBV10-3 and TRBJ1-2, with D unresolved. Germline V gene data show CDR1 as ENHRY and CDR2 as SYGVKD. V shed 4 bases and J shed 0 bases, with 12 bases lying between them. The CDR3 consists of 15 residues.